This T cell receptor (beta chain) was sequenced during a study of shared clonotypes between healthy human individuals. Study information: Ranging from 18 to 49 in age, donors were two women and three men.

All participating donors were Caucasian adults from Nashville, Tennessee. A split of CD4+ cells into CD45RA+ naive and CD45RA-negative memory subsets was performed. The V gene end was trimmed by 4 bases and the J gene end by 2 bases; junction bases not matched to a gene: 10. This CDR3 has 17 amino acids. Germline-derived CDR1 and CDR2 are MNHNS and SASEGT. The authors loaded 150 to 250 ng DNA, approximately 30,000 T cell genomes, into sorted-subset replicate PCRs. The assay was immunoSEQ multiplex PCR, and TCRdb's table has in-frame clones only and misses some. Seen here are a few million clones, approximately 90% observed once, and the top ten hold 0.14%.

The sequenced sample consisted of naive CD4+ T cells sorted from blood. Specified subset: CD45RA+ positively selected. The TCR comes from a man between 18 and 29 years old in good health. V gene TRBV6-1 combines with J gene TRBJ1-5, with 8 bases matching TRBD1. The CDR3: CASSGGAGGWGNQPQHF. The CDR3 DNA reads TGTGCCAGCAGTGGAGGAGCAGGGGGCTGGGGCAATCAGCCCCAGCATTTT.